A selection of T cell receptor beta chains follows, all from one sample in a study of blood T cell repertoires in COVID-19. Sequencing was performed with immunoSEQ multiplex PCR; in TCRdb, only in-frame clones are kept and a portion is missing. The table has 400,000 or so clones, around nine tenths seen once. Sequencing was carried out using peripheral blood. The receptors were sampled from a man between 18 and 35 years old with COVID-19, enrolled during active disease. Each CDR3 is given with its conserved first and last residue. Each record gives: V gene, CDR3 length, J gene, D gene, clone size, CDR3 protein, CDR3 DNA. D genes are given only for firm matches. Clone size appears in some rows only: once, few, many, or a class for an expanded clone.

>TRBV7-9|15|TRBJ1-2|TRBD1|NA
CASSLGDGTVYGYTF
TGTGCCAGCAGCTTGGGAGACGGGACAGTCTATGGCTACACCTTC
>TRBV9|16|TRBJ2-5|TRBD2|NA
CASSETSGADQEAQYF
TGTGCCAGCAGCGAGACTAGCGGGGCGGACCAAGAGGCCCAGTACTTC
>TRBV4-1|15|TRBJ2-2|TRBD2|NA
CASSPGLAYTGELFF
TGCGCCAGCAGCCCTGGACTAGCGTACACCGGGGAGCTGTTTTTT
>TRBV2|12|TRBJ1-2|NA|NA
CASRGRDYGYTF
TGTGCCAGCAGGGGGAGGGACTATGGCTACACCTTC
>TRBV7-9|16|TRBJ1-1|NA|once
CASSFWDGGRNTEAFF
TGTGCCAGCAGCTTCTGGGACGGGGGGCGGAACACTGAAGCTTTCTTT
>TRBV15|15|TRBJ2-2|TRBD1|NA
CATNQGARNTGELFF
TGTGCCACCAATCAGGGGGCTCGCAACACCGGGGAGCTGTTTTTT
>TRBV24-1|17|TRBJ2-2|TRBD2|NA
CATSDPKAGANTGELFF
TGTGCCACCAGTGATCCCAAAGCGGGAGCGAACACCGGGGAGCTGTTTTTT
>TRBV4-1|15|TRBJ1-5|NA|NA
CASSQVWGKGQPQHF
TGCGCCAGCAGCCAAGTTTGGGGAAAGGGGCAGCCCCAGCATTTT
>TRBV6-1|14|TRBJ2-7|NA|NA
CASSDPGTENPQYF
TGTGCCAGCAGTGACCCCGGGACTGAAAACCCGCAGTACTTC
>TRBV7-6|13|TRBJ2-1|TRBD2|NA
CASSFAGDNEQFF
TGTGCCAGCAGCTTTGCGGGGGACAATGAGCAGTTCTTC
>TRBV27|13|TRBJ2-6|NA|few
CASRYSGANVLTF
TGTGCCAGCAGGTACTCTGGGGCCAACGTCCTGACTTTC
>TRBV2|15|TRBJ2-6|NA|NA
CASSLYVSGANVLTF
TGTGCCAGCAGCCTCTATGTCTCTGGGGCCAACGTCCTGACTTTC
>TRBV7-8|16|TRBJ1-1|TRBD1|NA
CASSLVEGGAHTEAFF
TGTGCCAGCAGCTTAGTAGAAGGGGGCGCCCACACTGAAGCTTTCTTT
>TRBV19|15|TRBJ2-7|TRBD2|NA
CASSILGLAGYEQYF
TGTGCCAGTAGTATTCTTGGACTAGCGGGCTACGAGCAGTACTTC
>TRBV6-5|14|TRBJ1-2|TRBD1|once
CASGKPGGSYGYTF
TGTGCCAGCGGGAAACCAGGGGGCAGCTATGGCTACACCTTC
>TRBV6-6|16|TRBJ2-2|TRBD2|NA
CASGVPAGGYTGELFF
TGTGCCAGCGGGGTCCCAGCGGGAGGGTACACCGGGGAGCTGTTTTTT
>TRBV6-5|16|TRBJ2-3|NA|once
CASSYNPQGYTDTQYF
TGTGCCAGCAGTTACAATCCGCAGGGTTACACAGATACGCAGTATTTT
>TRBV24-1|15|TRBJ2-5|TRBD1|once
CATSDPGQGVETQYF
TGTGCCACCAGTGATCCTGGACAGGGGGTGGAGACCCAGTACTTC
>TRBV7-9|17|TRBJ1-1|NA|once
CASSPRLDSRMNTEAFF
TGTGCCAGCAGCCCGCGCCTGGACAGCCGAATGAACACTGAAGCTTTCTTT
>TRBV2|14|TRBJ2-3|NA|NA
CASRRVASTDTQYF
TGTGCCAGCAGGAGGGTGGCCAGCACAGATACGCAGTATTTT
>TRBV27|13|TRBJ2-1|NA|NA
CASIERDYNEQFF
TGTGCCAGCATCGAACGAGACTACAATGAGCAGTTCTTC
>TRBV29-1|11|TRBJ1-1|NA|NA
CSVEDIREAFF
TGCAGCGTTGAAGATATTCGTGAAGCTTTCTTT
>TRBV19|14|TRBJ1-3|NA|NA
CASSMGHSGNTIYF
TGTGCCAGTAGTATGGGACACTCTGGAAACACCATATATTTT
>TRBV19|14|TRBJ2-7|TRBD2|NA
CASSRTSSDYEQYF
TGTGCCAGTAGTAGGACTAGCTCAGATTACGAGCAGTACTTC
>TRBV5-4|15|TRBJ2-7|TRBD1|NA
CASSSPTGGAYEQYF
TGTGCCAGCAGTTCCCCCACAGGGGGCGCCTACGAGCAGTACTTC
>TRBV6-1|13|TRBJ2-7|NA|NA
CASSEDREYEQYF
TGTGCCAGCAGTGAAGACCGGGAATACGAGCAGTACTTC
>TRBV9|13|TRBJ2-7|TRBD1|once
CASGGQGFDEQYF
TGTGCCAGCGGGGGACAGGGGTTCGACGAGCAGTACTTC
>TRBV27|17|TRBJ2-2|TRBD1|NA
CASSLDWTGGETGELFF
TGTGCCAGCAGTTTAGACTGGACAGGGGGCGAAACCGGGGAGCTGTTTTTT
>TRBV21-1|16|TRBJ2-2|NA|once
CASSNDRLADTGELFF
TGTGCCAGCAGCAATGATAGACTAGCCGACACCGGGGAGCTGTTTTTT
>TRBV7-6|15|TRBJ1-5|NA|NA
CASSLEGDNNQPQHF
TGTGCCAGCAGCTTAGAGGGGGACAACAATCAGCCCCAGCATTTT
>TRBV5-1|16|TRBJ2-4|TRBD1|NA
CASSLVGQGAKNIQYF
TGCGCCAGCAGCTTGGTGGGACAGGGAGCCAAAAACATTCAGTACTTC
>TRBV10-2|15|TRBJ2-1|NA|NA
CASSESWGQPGEQFF
TGCGCCAGCAGTGAGAGTTGGGGACAACCGGGAGAGCAGTTCTTC
>TRBV6-5|15|TRBJ2-7|TRBD2|NA
CASSRGLAGVYEQYF
TGTGCCAGCAGCCGGGGACTAGCGGGAGTTTACGAGCAGTACTTC
>TRBV2|13|TRBJ1-5|TRBD1|few
CASSGQGAQPQHF
TGTGCCAGCAGTGGACAGGGGGCACAGCCCCAGCATTTT
>TRBV3-1/TRBV3-2|12|TRBJ1-2|TRBD1|NA
CASSHGQVGYTF
TGTGCCAGCAGCCATGGACAGGTTGGCTACACCTTC
>TRBV2|15|TRBJ1-2|TRBD1|NA
CASSLSTGAFYGYTF
TGTGCCAGCAGCCTTTCAACAGGGGCTTTTTATGGCTACACCTTC
>TRBV18|16|TRBJ2-2|NA|NA
CASSRESGTITGELFF
TGTGCCAGCTCGAGGGAATCCGGGACAATTACCGGGGAGCTGTTTTTT
>TRBV5-1|12|TRBJ2-1|TRBD2|NA
CASSLDGTRQFF
TGCGCCAGCAGCTTGGACGGGACTAGGCAGTTCTTC
>TRBV2|12|TRBJ2-5|NA|once
CASSEQQETQYF
TGTGCCAGCAGTGAGCAGCAAGAGACCCAGTACTTC
>TRBV6-5|15|TRBJ1-1|TRBD1|few
CASSYRDREYTEAFF
TGTGCCAGCAGTTACCGGGACAGGGAGTACACTGAAGCTTTCTTT
>TRBV7-2|15|TRBJ2-1|TRBD2|NA
CASSLLAGVVNEQFF
TGTGCCAGCAGCCTTCTAGCGGGAGTTGTAAATGAGCAGTTCTTC
>TRBV5-1|15|TRBJ2-5|TRBD2|NA
CASSLSAGVQETQYF
TGCGCCAGCAGCTTATCCGCGGGGGTACAAGAGACCCAGTACTTC
>TRBV30|11|TRBJ1-1|NA|NA
CASSLGQGAFF
TGTGCCTCTTCATTGGGGCAGGGAGCTTTCTTT
>TRBV4-2|17|TRBJ1-6|NA|NA
CASSQTPGETYASPLHF
TGTGCCAGCAGCCAAACACCCGGGGAGACATACGCTTCACCCCTCCACTTT